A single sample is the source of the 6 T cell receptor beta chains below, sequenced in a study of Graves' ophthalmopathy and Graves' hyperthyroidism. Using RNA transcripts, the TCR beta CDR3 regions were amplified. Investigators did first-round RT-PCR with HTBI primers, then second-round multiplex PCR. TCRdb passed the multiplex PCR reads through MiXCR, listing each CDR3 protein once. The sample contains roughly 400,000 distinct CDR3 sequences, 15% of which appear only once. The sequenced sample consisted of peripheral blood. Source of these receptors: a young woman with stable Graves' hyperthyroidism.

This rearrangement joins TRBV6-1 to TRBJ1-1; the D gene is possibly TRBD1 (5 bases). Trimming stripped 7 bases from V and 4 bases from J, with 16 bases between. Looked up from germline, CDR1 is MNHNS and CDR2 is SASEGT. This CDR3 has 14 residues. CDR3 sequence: CASTMPLDTTEAFF. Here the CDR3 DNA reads TGTGCCAGCACCATGCCCTTGGACACCACTGAAGCTTTCTTT.

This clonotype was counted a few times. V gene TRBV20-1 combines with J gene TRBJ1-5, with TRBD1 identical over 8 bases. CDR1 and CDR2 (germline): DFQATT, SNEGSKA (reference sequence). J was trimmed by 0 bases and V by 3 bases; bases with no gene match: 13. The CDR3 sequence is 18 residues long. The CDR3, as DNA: TGCAGTGCTAGCTTGGGGCGCTACAGGGGGGTTAGCAATCAGCCCCAGCATTTT. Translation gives CSASLGRYRGVSNQPQHF.

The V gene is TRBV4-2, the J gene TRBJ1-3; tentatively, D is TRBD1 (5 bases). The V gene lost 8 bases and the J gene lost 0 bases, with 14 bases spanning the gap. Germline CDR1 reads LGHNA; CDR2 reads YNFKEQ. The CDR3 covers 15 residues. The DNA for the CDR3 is TGTGCCAGCGGCCCAGGGTTTAGCTCTGGAAACACCATATATTTT. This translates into CASGPGFSSGNTIYF.

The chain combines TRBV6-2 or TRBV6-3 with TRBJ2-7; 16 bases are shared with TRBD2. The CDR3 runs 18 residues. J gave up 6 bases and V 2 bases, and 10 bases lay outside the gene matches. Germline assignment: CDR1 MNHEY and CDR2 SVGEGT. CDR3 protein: CASSYVPGLAGGPLEQYF. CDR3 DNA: TGTGCCAGCAGTTACGTCCCGGGACTAGCGGGAGGGCCTCTCGAGCAGTACTTC.

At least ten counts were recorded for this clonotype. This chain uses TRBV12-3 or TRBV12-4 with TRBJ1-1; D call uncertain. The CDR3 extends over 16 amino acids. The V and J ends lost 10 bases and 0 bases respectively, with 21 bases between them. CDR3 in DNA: TGTGCCACCCGACGATACCGGGCAGGATTGAACACTGAAGCTTTCTTT. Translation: CATRRYRAGLNTEAFF.

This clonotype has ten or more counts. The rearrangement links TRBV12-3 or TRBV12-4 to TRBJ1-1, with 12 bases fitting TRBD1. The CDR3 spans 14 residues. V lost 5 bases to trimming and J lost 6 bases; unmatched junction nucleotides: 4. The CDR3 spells CASSLGTGGPEAFF. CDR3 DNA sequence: TGTGCCAGCAGTCTGGGGACAGGGGGCCCTGAAGCTTTCTTT.